This T cell receptor beta chain was found in a study of cytomegalovirus exposure and HLA in healthy donors. PCR used 60 Vbeta primers and 13 Jbeta primers. The data were produced by immunoSEQ multiplex PCR, yet TCRdb's version contains in-frame clones alone and is incomplete. The sample consists of about 120,000 clones, 9.5% of them appearing once. Trimming left V 6 bases short and J 9 bases short, with 12 bases between. This CDR3 comprises 11 residues. Germline V lookup: CDR1 MNHNS, CDR2 SASEGT. Study results and limitations: Analyzed later, most CMV-associated TCR beta chains appeared HLA-restricted. Presence/absence analyses rested on an assumption that sequencing depth was roughly uniform across donors. The study recorded 164 TCR beta chains that were cytomegalovirus-associated.

On this clone: Its specificity is not known.

This clonotype originated in a man in his thirties or forties in good health and CMV-seronegative. Specimen: PBMCs. V usage is TRBV6-1 and J usage is TRBJ2-7, with D possibly matching TRBD2 (6 bases). CDR3 coding DNA: TGTGCCAGCAGCCTACCCGGGGGGCAGTACTTC. Encoded protein: CASSLPGGQYF.